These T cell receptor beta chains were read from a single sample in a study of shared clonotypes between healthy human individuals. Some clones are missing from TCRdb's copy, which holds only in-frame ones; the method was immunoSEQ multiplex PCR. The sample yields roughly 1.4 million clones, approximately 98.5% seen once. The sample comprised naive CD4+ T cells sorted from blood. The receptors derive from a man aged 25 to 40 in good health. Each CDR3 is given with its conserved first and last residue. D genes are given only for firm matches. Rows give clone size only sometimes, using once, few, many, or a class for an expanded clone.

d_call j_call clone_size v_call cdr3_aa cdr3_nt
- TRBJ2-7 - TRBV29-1 CSAASIWYEQYF TGCAGCGCCGCCTCCATTTGGTACGAGCAGTACTTC
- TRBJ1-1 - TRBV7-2 CASSPSTDAEAFF TGTGCCAGCAGCCCCTCCACAGATGCTGAAGCTTTCTTT
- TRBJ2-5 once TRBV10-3 CAISESGGQLKTQYF TGTGCCATCAGTGAGTCAGGGGGGCAGCTGAAGACCCAGTACTTC
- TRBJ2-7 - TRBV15 CATSRTMRAEQYF TGTGCCACCAGCAGGACAATGCGGGCCGAGCAGTACTTC
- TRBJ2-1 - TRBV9 CASSPRDLYNEQFF TGTGCCAGCAGCCCCCGGGACCTTTACAATGAGCAGTTCTTC
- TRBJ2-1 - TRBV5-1 CASSFRGNEQFF TGCGCCAGCAGCTTCCGAGGCAATGAGCAGTTCTTC
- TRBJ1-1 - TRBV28 CASSKPPGLGNTEAFF TGTGCCAGCAGTAAACCTCCGGGTTTGGGGAACACTGAAGCTTTCTTT
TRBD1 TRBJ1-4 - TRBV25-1 CASSEHPGQGGLFF TGTGCCAGCAGTGAACACCCGGGACAGGGGGGGCTGTTTTTT
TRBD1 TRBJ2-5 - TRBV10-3 CATGDRASSETQYF TGTGCCACCGGGGACAGGGCCTCTAGCGAGACCCAGTACTTC
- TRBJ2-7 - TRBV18 CASSPPSRETYEQYF TGTGCCAGCTCACCACCGTCAAGGGAGACCTACGAGCAGTACTTC
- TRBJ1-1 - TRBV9 CASSVNQGLPNTEAFF TGTGCCAGCAGCGTTAACCAGGGGCTACCAAACACTGAAGCTTTCTTT
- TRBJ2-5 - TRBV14 CASSQEKTRNQETQYF TGTGCCAGCAGCCAAGAGAAAACCCGGAACCAAGAGACCCAGTACTTC
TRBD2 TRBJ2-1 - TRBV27 CASSRLAGGTYNEQFF TGTGCCAGCAGTCGACTAGCGGGAGGGACATACAATGAGCAGTTCTTC
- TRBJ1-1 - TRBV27 CASSLSTGGNTEAFF TGTGCCAGCAGTTTATCGACAGGAGGGAACACTGAAGCTTTCTTT
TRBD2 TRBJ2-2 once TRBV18 CASSPLAGAGTGELFF TGTGCCAGCTCACCTTTAGCGGGAGCGGGAACCGGGGAGCTGTTTTTT
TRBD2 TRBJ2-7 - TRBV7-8 CASSSTVGGAYEQYF TGTGCCAGCAGCTCCACCGTGGGGGGGGCCTACGAGCAGTACTTC
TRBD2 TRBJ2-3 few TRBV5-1 CASSPSGRVTDTQYF TGCGCCAGCAGCCCTAGCGGGAGGGTCACAGATACGCAGTATTTT
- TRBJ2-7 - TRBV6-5 CASTGAYEQYF TGTGCCAGCACCGGAGCTTACGAGCAGTACTTC
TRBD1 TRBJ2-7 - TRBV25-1 CASSEVSGQGDNEQYF TGTGCCAGCAGTGAAGTATCGGGACAGGGAGACAACGAGCAGTACTTC
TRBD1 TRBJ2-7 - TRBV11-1 CASSLNVGQVGQSYEQYF TGTGCCAGCAGCTTAAACGTGGGCCAGGTGGGACAGTCCTACGAGCAGTACTTC
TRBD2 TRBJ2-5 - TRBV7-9 CASSRGLAGEVLRETQYF TGTGCCAGCAGCAGGGGACTAGCGGGAGAAGTCCTTCGGGAGACCCAGTACTTC
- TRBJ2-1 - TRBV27 CASRELENPYSYNEQFF TGTGCCAGCAGGGAGCTCGAGAACCCCTACTCCTACAATGAGCAGTTCTTC
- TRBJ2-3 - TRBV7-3 CASSRRHYTDTQYF TGTGCCAGCAGCCGCCGACACTACACAGATACGCAGTATTTT
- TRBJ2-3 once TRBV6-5 CASSRRGAGDTQYF TGTGCCAGCAGCCGGAGGGGGGCTGGGGATACGCAGTATTTT
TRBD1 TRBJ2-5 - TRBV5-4 CASSLDRGLSETQYF TGTGCCAGCAGCTTGGACAGGGGGCTATCAGAGACCCAGTACTTC
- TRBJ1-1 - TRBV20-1 CSARREKGGFF TGCAGTGCTAGAAGAGAGAAAGGGGGATTCTTT
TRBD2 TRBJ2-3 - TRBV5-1 CASSFGGGPEDTQYF TGCGCCAGCAGCTTCGGGGGAGGGCCGGAAGATACGCAGTATTTT
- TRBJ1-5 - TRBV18 CASSPGRDQPQHF TGTGCCAGCTCACCAGGGAGGGATCAGCCCCAGCATTTT
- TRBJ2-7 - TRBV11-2 CASSLQGAYEQYF TGTGCCAGCAGCTTACAGGGAGCCTACGAGCAGTACTTC
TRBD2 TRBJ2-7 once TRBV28 CASSPPVSGGYEQYF TGTGCCAGCAGTCCGCCAGTTTCGGGAGGCTACGAGCAGTACTTC
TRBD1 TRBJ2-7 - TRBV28 CAIKGQTYEQYF TGTGCCATTAAGGGACAGACCTACGAGCAGTACTTC
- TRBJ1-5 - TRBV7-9 CASSLAGTFNQPQHF TGTGCCAGCAGCTTAGCTGGGACATTTAATCAGCCCCAGCATTTT
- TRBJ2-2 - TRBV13 CASSLRGGDTGELFF TGTGCCAGCAGCTTAAGAGGGGGTGACACCGGGGAGCTGTTTTTT
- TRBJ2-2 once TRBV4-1 CASSQDRGATGELFF TGCGCCAGCAGCCAAGACCGCGGGGCCACCGGGGAGCTGTTTTTT
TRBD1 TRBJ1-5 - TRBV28 CASSSQTGGDRQPQHF TGTGCCAGCAGTTCCCAGACAGGGGGTGATCGTCAGCCCCAGCATTTT
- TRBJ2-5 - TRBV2 CASSAERTFQETQYF TGTGCCAGCAGTGCAGAGCGGACCTTCCAAGAGACCCAGTACTTC
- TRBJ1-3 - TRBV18 CASSPPQLHSGNTIYF TGTGCCAGCTCACCACCGCAGTTACACTCTGGAAACACCATATATTTT
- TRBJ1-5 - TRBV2 CASKFSNQPQHF TGTGCCAGCAAGTTTAGCAATCAGCCCCAGCATTTT
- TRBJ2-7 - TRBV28 CASSSHNSLSYEQYF TGTGCCAGCAGTTCACATAATTCCTTATCCTACGAGCAGTACTTC
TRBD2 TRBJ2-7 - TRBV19 CASRAGNYEQYF TGTGCCAGTCGAGCGGGGAACTACGAGCAGTACTTC
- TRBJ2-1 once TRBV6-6 CAVQLRPNDPEQFF TGTGCCGTCCAGTTACGGCCCAACGATCCTGAGCAGTTCTTC
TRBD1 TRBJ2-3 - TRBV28 CASSPPTGLGATDTQYF TGTGCCAGCAGCCCTCCGACAGGGCTTGGGGCCACAGATACGCAGTATTTT
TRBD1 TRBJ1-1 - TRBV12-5 CASGLPTRGLSEAFF TGTGCTAGTGGTTTGCCGACTAGGGGGCTTTCTGAAGCTTTCTTT
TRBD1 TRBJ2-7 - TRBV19 CASSLRAGTGWAEQYF TGTGCCAGTAGTCTGCGTGCCGGGACAGGGTGGGCCGAGCAGTACTTC
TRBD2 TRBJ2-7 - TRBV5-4 CASSSGTTTGEQYF TGTGCCAGCAGCTCCGGGACTACAACTGGGGAGCAGTACTTC
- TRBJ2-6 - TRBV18 CASSPGERISGANVLTF TGTGCCAGCTCACCAGGGGAGAGAATCTCTGGGGCCAACGTCCTGACTTTC